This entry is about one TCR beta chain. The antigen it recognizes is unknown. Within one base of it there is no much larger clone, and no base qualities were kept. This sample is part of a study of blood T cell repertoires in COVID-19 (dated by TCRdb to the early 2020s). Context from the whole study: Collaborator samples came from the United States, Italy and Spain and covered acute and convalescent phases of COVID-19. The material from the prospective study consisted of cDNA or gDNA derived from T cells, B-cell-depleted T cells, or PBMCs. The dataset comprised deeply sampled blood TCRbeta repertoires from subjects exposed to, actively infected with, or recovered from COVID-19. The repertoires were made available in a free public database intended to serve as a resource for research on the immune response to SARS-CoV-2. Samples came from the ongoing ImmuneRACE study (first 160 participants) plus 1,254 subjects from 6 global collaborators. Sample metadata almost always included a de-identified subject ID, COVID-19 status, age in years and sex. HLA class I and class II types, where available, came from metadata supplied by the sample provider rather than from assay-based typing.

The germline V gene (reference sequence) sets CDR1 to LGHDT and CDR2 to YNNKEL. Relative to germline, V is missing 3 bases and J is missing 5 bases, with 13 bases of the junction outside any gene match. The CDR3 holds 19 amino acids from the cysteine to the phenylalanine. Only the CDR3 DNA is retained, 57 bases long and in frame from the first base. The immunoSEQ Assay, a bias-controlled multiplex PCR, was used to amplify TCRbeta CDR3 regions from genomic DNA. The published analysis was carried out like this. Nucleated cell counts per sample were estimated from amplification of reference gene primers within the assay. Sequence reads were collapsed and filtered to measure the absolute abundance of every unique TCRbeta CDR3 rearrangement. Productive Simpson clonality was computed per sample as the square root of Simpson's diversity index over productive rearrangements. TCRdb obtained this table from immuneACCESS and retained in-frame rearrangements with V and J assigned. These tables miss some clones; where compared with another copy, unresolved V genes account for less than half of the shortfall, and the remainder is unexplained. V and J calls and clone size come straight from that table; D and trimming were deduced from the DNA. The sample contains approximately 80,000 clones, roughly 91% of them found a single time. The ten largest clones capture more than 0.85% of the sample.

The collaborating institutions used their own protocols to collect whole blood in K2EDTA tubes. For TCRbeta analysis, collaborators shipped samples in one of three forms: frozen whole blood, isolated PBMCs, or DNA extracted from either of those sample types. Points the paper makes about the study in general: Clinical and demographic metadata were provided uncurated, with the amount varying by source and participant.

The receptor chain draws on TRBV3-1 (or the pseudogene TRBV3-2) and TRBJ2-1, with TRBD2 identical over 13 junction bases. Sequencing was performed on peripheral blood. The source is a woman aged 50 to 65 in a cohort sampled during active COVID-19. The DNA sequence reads TGTGCCAGCAGCCATTTCGGGACTAGCGGGAAGGGGAATAACAATGAGCAGTTCTTC. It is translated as CASSHFGTSGKGNNNEQFF.